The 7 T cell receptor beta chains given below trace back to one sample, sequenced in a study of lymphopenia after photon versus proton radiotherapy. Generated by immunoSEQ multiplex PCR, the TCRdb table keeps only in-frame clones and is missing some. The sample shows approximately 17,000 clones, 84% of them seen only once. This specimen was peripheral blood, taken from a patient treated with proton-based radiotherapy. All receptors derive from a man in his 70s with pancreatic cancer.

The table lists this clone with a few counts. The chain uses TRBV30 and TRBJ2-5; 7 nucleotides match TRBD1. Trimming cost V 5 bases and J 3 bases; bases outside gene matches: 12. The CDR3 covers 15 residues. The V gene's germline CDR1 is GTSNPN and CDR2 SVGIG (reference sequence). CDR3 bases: TGTGCCTGGGTACCCAGGGGGACAGTTAAAGAGACCCAGTACTTC. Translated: CAWVPRGTVKETQYF.

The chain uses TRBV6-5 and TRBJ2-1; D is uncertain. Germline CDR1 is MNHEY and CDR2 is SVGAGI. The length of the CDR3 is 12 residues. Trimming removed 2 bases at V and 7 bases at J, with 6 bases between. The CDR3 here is CASSYVGNEQFF. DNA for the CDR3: TGTGCCAGCAGTTACGTAGGTAATGAGCAGTTCTTC.

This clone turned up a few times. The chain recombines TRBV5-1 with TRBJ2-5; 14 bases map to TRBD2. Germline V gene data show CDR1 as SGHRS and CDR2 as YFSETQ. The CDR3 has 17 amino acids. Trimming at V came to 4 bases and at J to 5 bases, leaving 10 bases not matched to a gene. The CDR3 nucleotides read TGCGCCAGCAGCATGGGACTAGCGGGGGCCTCAGGGGAGACCCAGTACTTC. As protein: CASSMGLAGASGETQYF.

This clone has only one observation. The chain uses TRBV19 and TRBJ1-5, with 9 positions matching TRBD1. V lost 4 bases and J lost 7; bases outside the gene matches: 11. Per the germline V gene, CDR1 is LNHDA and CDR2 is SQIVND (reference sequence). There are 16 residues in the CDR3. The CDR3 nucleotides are TGTGCCAGTAGTACTAGGGACAGGGATTTTTACCAGCCCCAGCATTTT. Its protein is CASSTRDRDFYQPQHF.

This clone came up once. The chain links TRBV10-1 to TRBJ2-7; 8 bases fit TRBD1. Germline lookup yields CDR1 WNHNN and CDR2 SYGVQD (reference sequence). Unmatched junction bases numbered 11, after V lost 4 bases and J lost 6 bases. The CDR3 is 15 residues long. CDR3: CASSGGTGIKVEQYF. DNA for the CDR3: TGCGCCAGCAGTGGGGGGACAGGTATTAAGGTCGAGCAGTACTTC.

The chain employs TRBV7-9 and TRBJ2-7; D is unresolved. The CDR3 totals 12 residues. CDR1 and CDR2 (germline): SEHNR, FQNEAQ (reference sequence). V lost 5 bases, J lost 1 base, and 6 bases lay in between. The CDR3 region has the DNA TGTGCCAGCAGCCCACGGTCCTACGAGCAGTACTTC. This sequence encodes CASSPRSYEQYF.

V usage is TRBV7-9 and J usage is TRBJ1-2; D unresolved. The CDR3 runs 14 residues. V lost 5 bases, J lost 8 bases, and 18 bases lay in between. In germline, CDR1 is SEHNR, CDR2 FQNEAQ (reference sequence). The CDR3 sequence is CASSREGGPRGYTF. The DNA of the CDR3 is TGTGCCAGCAGCCGTGAAGGTGGCCCGCGGGGCTACACCTTC.